This T cell receptor (beta chain) is from a study of CD8+ T cells in alopecia areata. Study-wide results and caveats: While tofacitinib was given, many expanded lesional clones persisted in scalp and blood.

Regarding treatment: oral pan-JAK inhibitor, 5-10 mg twice daily. As regards this clone: Its antigen is undetermined.

RNA extraction was followed by reverse transcription into cDNA, which acted as the sequencing template. Sequencing was performed with immunoSEQ multiplex PCR; in TCRdb, only in-frame clones are kept and a portion is missing. Of fewer than 250,000 clones in the sample, roughly three fifths were seen once. The length of the CDR3 is 14 residues. Germline V gene sequence: CDR1 SQVTM, CDR2 ANQGSEA. The V gene lost 3 bases and the J gene lost 0 bases, with 9 bases spanning the gap. This TCR derives from a human donor with alopecia areata. The V gene is TRBV29-1, the J gene TRBJ2-4; D unclear. The sequenced sample was CD4+ T cells sorted from blood, obtained at week 4, from a patient treated with tofacitinib. This CDR3 is CSVEPLLAKNIQYF. The DNA of the CDR3 is TGCAGCGTTGAGCCCCTCTTAGCCAAAAACATTCAGTACTTC.